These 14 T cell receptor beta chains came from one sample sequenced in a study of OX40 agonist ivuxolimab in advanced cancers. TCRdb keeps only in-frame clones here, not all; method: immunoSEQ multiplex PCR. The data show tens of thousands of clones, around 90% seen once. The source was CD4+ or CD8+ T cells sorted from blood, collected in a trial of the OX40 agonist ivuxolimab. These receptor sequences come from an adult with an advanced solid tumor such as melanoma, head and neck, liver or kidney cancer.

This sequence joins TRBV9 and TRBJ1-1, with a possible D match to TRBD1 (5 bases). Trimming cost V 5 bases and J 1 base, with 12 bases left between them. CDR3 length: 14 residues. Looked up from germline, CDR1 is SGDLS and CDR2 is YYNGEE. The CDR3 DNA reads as TGTGCCAGCAGGAAAGGGACGGCGAACACTGAAGCTTTCTTT. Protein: CASRKGTANTEAFF.

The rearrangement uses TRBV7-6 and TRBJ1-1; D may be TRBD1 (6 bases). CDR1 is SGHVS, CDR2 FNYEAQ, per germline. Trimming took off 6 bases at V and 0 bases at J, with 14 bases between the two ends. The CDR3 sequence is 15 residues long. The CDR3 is CASRDFKGVNTEAFF. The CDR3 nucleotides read TGTGCCAGCAGAGATTTCAAGGGGGTGAACACTGAAGCTTTCTTT.

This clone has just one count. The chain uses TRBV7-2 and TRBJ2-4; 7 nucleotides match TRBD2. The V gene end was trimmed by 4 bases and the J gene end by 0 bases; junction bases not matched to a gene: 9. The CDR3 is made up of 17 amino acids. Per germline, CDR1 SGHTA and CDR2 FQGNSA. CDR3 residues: CASSWRGLDLAKNIQYF. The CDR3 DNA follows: TGTGCCAGCAGCTGGCGTGGACTAGACCTAGCCAAAAACATTCAGTACTTC.

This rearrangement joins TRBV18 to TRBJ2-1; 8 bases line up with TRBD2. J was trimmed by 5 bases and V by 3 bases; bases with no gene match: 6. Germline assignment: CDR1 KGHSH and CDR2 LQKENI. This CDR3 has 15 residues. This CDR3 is CASSPGLDQNNEQFF. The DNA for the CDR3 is TGTGCCAGCTCACCGGGACTAGACCAGAACAATGAGCAGTTCTTC.

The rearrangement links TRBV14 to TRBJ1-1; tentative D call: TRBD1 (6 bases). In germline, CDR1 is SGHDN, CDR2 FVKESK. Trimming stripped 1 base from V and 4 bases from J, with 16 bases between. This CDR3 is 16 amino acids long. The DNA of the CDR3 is TGTGCCAGCAGCCAAGCCACAGGGCTGGTGGGCACTGAAGCTTTCTTT. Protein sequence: CASSQATGLVGTEAFF.

Written as DNA, the CDR3 is TGTGCCAGCAGCTTGGGAATGGGCCTGGACGAGCAGTACTTC. Residues: CASSLGMGLDEQYF. The chain couples TRBV5-4 to TRBJ2-7; D is unresolved. The CDR3 runs to 14 residues. The germline gives CDR1 SGHNT, CDR2 YYREEE (reference sequence). Trimming shortened V by 0 bases and J by 5 bases, and 12 bases separated the two germline ends.

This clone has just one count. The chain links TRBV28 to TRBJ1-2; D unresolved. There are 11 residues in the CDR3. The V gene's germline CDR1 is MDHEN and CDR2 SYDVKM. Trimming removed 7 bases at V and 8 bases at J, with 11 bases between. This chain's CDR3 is CASIGLEGYTF. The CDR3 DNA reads TGTGCCAGCATCGGGCTGGAAGGCTACACCTTC.

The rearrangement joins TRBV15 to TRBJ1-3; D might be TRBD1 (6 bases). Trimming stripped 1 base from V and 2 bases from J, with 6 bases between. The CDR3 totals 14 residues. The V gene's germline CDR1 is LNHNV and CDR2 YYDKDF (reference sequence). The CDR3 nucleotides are TGTGCCACCAGCAGAGGACAGGCTGGAAACACCATATATTTT. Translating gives CATSRGQAGNTIYF.

The CDR3 region is CASSADGSSYNEQFF. CDR3 DNA: TGCGCCAGCAGCGCGGACGGTAGCTCCTACAATGAGCAGTTCTTC. The V gene is TRBV5-1, the J gene TRBJ2-1; D not resolved. Trimming cost V 4 bases and J 0 bases, with 11 bases left between them. There are 15 residues in the CDR3. CDR1 is SGHRS, CDR2 YFSETQ, per germline.

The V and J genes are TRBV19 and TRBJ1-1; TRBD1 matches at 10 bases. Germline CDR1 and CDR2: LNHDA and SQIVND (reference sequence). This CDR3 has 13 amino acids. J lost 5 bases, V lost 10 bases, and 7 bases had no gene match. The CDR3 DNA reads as TGTGCCAATCCGACAGGGGGCAGGACTGAAGCTTTCTTT. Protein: CANPTGGRTEAFF.

The CDR3 DNA sequence: TGTGCCAGCAGTGAACTGGCAGGGTCCTCAGAGACCCAGTACTTC. Translated: CASSELAGSSETQYF. The chain has TRBV6-1 and TRBJ2-5; TRBD1 is a possible D gene (5 bases). CDR1 and CDR2 from the germline V gene are MNHNS and SASEGT. The length of the CDR3 is 15 residues. With 2 bases removed from V and 4 bases from J, the gap between germline ends came to 14 bases.

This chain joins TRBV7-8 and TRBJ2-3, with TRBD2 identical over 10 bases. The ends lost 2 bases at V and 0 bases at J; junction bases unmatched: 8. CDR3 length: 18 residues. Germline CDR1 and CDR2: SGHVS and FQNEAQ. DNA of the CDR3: TGTGCCAGCAGCTTATCTAGCGGGAGTAGAACTAGCACAGATACGCAGTATTTT. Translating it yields CASSLSSGSRTSTDTQYF.

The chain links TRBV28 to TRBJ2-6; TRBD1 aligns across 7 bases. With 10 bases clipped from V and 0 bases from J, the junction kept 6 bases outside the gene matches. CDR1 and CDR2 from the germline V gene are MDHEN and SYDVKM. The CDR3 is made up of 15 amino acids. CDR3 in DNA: TGTGCCACACAGACAGGGTACTCTGGGGCCAACGTCCTGACTTTC. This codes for CATQTGYSGANVLTF.

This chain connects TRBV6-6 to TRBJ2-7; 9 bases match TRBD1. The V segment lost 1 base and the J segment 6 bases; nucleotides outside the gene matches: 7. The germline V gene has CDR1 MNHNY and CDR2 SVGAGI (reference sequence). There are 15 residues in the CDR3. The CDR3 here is CASSYFGTGLSEQYF. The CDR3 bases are TGTGCCAGCAGTTACTTTGGGACAGGGCTCTCCGAGCAGTACTTC.